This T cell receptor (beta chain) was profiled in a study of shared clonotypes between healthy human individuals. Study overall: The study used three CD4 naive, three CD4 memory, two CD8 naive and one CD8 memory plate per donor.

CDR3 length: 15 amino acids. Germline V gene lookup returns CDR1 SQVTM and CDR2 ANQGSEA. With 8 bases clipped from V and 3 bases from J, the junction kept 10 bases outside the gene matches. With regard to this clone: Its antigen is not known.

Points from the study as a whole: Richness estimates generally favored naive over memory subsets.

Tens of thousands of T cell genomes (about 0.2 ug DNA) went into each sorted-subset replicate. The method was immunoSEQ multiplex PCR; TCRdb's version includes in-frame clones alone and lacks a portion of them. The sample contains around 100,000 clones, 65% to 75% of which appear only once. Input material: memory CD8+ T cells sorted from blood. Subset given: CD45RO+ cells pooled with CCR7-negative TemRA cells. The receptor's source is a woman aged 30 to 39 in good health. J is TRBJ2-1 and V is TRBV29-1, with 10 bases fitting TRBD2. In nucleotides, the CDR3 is TGCAGCACTGGGATTGGACTAGCGGACTACAATGAGCAGTTCTTC. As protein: CSTGIGLADYNEQFF.